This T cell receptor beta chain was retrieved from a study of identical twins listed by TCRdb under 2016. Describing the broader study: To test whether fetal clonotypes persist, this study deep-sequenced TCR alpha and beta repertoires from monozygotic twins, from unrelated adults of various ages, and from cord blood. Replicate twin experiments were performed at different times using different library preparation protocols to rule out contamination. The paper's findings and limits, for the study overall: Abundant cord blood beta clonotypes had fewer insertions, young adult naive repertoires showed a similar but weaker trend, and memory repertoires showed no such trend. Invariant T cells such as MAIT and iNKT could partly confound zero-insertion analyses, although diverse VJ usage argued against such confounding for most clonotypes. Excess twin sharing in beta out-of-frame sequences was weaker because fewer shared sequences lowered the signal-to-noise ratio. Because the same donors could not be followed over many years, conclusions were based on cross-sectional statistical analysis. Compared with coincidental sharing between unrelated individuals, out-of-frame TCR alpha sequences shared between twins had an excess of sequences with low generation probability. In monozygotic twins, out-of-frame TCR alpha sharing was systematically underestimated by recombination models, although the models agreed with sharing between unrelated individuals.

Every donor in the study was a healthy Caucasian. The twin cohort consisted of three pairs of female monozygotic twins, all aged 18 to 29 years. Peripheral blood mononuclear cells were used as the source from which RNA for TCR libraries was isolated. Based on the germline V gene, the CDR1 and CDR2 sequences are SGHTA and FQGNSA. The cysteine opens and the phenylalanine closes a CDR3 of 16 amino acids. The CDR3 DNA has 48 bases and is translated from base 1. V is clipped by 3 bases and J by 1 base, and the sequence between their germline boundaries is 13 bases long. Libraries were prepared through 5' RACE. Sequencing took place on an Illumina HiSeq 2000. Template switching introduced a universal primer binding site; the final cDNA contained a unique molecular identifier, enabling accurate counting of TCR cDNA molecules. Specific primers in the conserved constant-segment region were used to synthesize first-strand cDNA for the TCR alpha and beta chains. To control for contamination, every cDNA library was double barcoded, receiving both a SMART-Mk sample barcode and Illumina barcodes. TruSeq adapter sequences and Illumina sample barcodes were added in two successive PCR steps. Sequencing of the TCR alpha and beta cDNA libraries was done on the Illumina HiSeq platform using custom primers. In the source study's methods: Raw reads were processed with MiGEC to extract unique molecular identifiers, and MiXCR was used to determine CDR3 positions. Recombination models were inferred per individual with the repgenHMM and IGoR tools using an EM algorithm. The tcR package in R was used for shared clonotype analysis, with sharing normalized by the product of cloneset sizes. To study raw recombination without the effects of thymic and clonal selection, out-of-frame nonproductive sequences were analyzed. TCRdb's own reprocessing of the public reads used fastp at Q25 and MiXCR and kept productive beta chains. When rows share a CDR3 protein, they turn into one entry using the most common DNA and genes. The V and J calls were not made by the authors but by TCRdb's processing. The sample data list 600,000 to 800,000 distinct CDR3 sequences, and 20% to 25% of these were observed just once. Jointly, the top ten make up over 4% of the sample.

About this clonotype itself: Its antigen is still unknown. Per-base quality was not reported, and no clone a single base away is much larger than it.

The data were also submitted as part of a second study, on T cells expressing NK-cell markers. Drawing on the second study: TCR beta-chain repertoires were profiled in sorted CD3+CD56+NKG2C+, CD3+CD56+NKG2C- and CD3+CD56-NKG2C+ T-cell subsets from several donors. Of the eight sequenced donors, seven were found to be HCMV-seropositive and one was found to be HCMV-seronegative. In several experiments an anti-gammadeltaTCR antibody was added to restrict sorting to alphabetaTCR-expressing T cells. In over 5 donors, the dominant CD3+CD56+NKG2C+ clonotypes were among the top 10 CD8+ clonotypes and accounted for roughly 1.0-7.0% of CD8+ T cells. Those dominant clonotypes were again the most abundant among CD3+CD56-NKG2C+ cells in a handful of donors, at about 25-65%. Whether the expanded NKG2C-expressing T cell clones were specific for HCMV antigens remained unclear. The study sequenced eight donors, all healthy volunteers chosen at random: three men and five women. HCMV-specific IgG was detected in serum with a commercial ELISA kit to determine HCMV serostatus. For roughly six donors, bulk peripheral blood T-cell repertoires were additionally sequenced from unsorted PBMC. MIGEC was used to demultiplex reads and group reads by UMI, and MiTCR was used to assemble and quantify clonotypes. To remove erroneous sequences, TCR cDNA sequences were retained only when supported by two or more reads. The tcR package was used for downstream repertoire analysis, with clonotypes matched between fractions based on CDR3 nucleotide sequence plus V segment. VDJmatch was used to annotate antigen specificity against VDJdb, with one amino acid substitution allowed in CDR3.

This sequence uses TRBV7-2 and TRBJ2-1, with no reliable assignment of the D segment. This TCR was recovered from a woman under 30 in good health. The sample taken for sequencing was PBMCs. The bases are TGTGCCAGCAGCTTCCGACCAGCGAATTCCTACAATGAGCAGTTCTTC. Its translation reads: CASSFRPANSYNEQFF.